The T cell receptor (beta chain) under discussion was sequenced for a study of cytotoxic CD8 clonotypes in ibrutinib-treated CLL. Study overall: Following treatment for a median around 13 months, range 6 to 36, response samples were then taken.

Method: immunoSEQ multiplex PCR; TCRdb's copy keeps in-frame clones and lacks some. There are approximately 200,000 clones in the sample; over 60% occur only once, and roughly an eighth lies in the top ten. General study findings and limits: Sustained-remission and progressing patients had unequal sampling times. While tracking circulating CD8+ T-cell counts, baseline clonality exceeded that of age-matched healthy donors.

About 2 micrograms of genomic DNA, which was extracted from cryopreserved PBMCs, served as the material used for the TCR beta libraries. The V gene's germline CDR1 is SGHRS and CDR2 YFSETQ. This CDR3 is 16 amino acids long. The junction had 6 bases not matched to a gene; V was cut back by 4 bases and J by 0 bases. This clone was observed a handful of times. Its antigen is currently unknown. This sample comprised PBMCs, obtained after 24 months of ibrutinib treatment. This TCR was sampled from a human donor with chronic lymphocytic leukemia. The V gene is TRBV5-1, the J gene TRBJ2-3; 9 positions agree with TRBD1. This CDR3 is CASSQQGARSTDTQYF. CDR3 in DNA: TGCGCCAGCAGCCAACAGGGGGCCAGGAGCACAGATACGCAGTATTTT.